The 14 T cell receptor beta chains given below trace back to one sample, sequenced in a study of cytotoxic CD8 clonotypes in ibrutinib-treated CLL. Assay: immunoSEQ multiplex PCR; the TCRdb copy retains only in-frame clones and omits some. This sample carries tens of thousands of clones, about four fifths of them seen once, and the ten largest clones take roughly 5%. Source: PBMCs, taken after 12 months of ibrutinib treatment. The receptors shown here come from a human donor with chronic lymphocytic leukemia.

The rearrangement uses TRBV5-1 and TRBJ2-4; tentative D call: TRBD2 (5 bases). The CDR3 is made up of 14 amino acids. Germline lookup yields CDR1 SGHRS and CDR2 YFSETQ. Trimming shortened V by 0 bases and J by 6 bases, and 10 bases separated the two germline ends. Here the CDR3 DNA reads TGCGCCAGCAGCTTGGTTGGAGAGGGAAACATTCAGTACTTC. It is translated as CASSLVGEGNIQYF.

The chain combines TRBV2 with TRBJ1-2; a weak D match, TRBD1 (5 bases). Germline loops: CDR1 SNHLY, CDR2 FYNNEI. The V end was cut by 2 bases, the J end by 5 bases, with 15 bases between. This CDR3 is 15 amino acids long. CDR3 in DNA: TGTGCCAGCAGTGAACGGGGCCTCGTGGAATATGGCTACACCTTC. Protein: CASSERGLVEYGYTF.

Worth noting for this clone: At one boundary the junction diverges from the germline segment, which might be a read error. The chain is built from TRBV7-7 and TRBJ2-2, with 7 bases matching TRBD2. The CDR3 has 14 residues. Germline CDR1 is SSHAT and CDR2 is FNYEAQ (reference sequence). The chain's CDR3 is CASRPSGITGELFF. DNA of the CDR3: TGTGCTAGCAGACCGAGCGGGATCACCGGGGAGCTGTTTTTT.

V usage is TRBV29-1 and J usage is TRBJ2-1; tentative D call: TRBD2 (6 bases). Germline CDR1 and CDR2: SQVTM and ANQGSEA. The CDR3 consists of 15 residues. The ends were cut back, 4 bases at V and 2 bases at J, with 15 bases in the middle. The CDR3: CSVGSAGNTYNEQFF. CDR3 nucleotides: TGCAGCGTTGGGAGTGCGGGGAACACCTACAATGAGCAGTTCTTC.

CDR3 amino acids: CASSVEDRGFGGYTF. The CDR3 DNA is TGTGCCAGCAGCGTAGAGGACAGGGGTTTTGGCGGCTACACCTTC. This chain connects TRBV9 to TRBJ1-2, with TRBD1 identical over 9 bases. Germline-derived CDR1 and CDR2 are SGDLS and YYNGEE. Trimming at V came to 0 bases and at J to 8 bases, leaving 8 bases not matched to a gene. The CDR3 is 15 amino acids. Based on the CDR3 plus reference TRBV9 and TRBJ1-2, the full variable domain is DSGVTQTPKHLITATGQRVTLRCSPRSGDLSVYWYQQSLDQGLQFLIQYYNGEERAKGNILERFSAQQFPDLHSELNLSSLELGDSALYFCASSVEDRGFGGYTFGSGTRLTVV.

This chain joins TRBV5-1 and TRBJ1-5, with D possibly being TRBD1 (6 bases). V dropped 4 bases and J dropped 0 bases, with 11 bases sitting between them. Germline V lookup: CDR1 SGHRS, CDR2 YFSETQ. The CDR3 covers 15 residues. The CDR3 bases are TGCGCCAGCAGCCCAGGGGTAGGTAGCAATCAGCCCCAGCATTTT. It is translated as CASSPGVGSNQPQHF.

The chain has TRBV2 and TRBJ2-1; TRBD1 matches at 9 bases. With 6 bases clipped from V and 2 bases from J, the junction kept 5 bases outside the gene matches. Looked up from germline, CDR1 is SNHLY and CDR2 is FYNNEI. The CDR3 length is 15 residues. In DNA, the CDR3 is TGTGCCAGCAGCCCGGGACAGGGAGCCTACAATGAGCAGTTCTTC. Translated, it gives CASSPGQGAYNEQFF.

This chain connects TRBV30 to TRBJ2-6; D unresolved. Germline V gene sequence: CDR1 GTSNPN, CDR2 SVGIG (reference sequence). The CDR3 sequence is 16 residues long. V gave up 0 bases and J gave up 0 bases, with 9 bases separating them. The CDR3 DNA reads as TGTGCCTGGAGTGTACCGCGGAGCTCTGGGGCCAACGTCCTGACTTTC. It is translated as CAWSVPRSSGANVLTF.

The chain uses TRBV14 and TRBJ2-1, with no clear D. The CDR3 extends over 14 amino acids. With 4 bases removed from V and 3 bases from J, the gap between germline ends came to 10 bases. Germline-derived CDR1 and CDR2 are SGHDN and FVKESK. The CDR3 reads CASSPWVGYNEQFF. The CDR3 DNA is TGTGCCAGCAGCCCGTGGGTGGGCTACAATGAGCAGTTCTTC.

V gene TRBV6-4 combines with J gene TRBJ2-1; D may be TRBD2 (6 bases). Trimming removed 5 bases from V and 10 bases from J, with 21 bases in between. The CDR3 contains 15 residues. The germline CDR1 and CDR2 sequences are MRHNA and SNTAGT. The CDR3: CASSPNADGTGEQFF. CDR3 nucleotide sequence: TGTGCCAGCAGTCCCAACGCGGACGGGACTGGGGAGCAGTTCTTC.

The chain uses TRBV7-6 and TRBJ2-4; TRBD2 agrees at 12 bases. Germline loops: CDR1 SGHVS, CDR2 FNYEAQ. With 1 base clipped from V and 8 bases from J, the junction kept 3 bases outside the gene matches. This CDR3 spans 15 amino acids. DNA for the CDR3: TGTGCCAGCAGCTTAGGCCTAGCGGGAGGGTACATTCAGTACTTC. Translation gives CASSLGLAGGYIQYF.

V gene TRBV4-2 combines with J gene TRBJ1-5; 7 bases match TRBD1. The CDR3 length is 16 residues. Germline-derived CDR1 and CDR2 are LGHNA and YNFKEQ. The V segment lost 0 bases and the J segment 0 bases; nucleotides outside the gene matches: 2. The CDR3 sequence: CASSQEGTASNQPQHF. The CDR3 nucleotides are TGTGCCAGCAGCCAAGAGGGGACAGCTAGCAATCAGCCCCAGCATTTT.

The chain has TRBV2 and TRBJ1-4; 9 bases are shared with TRBD1. The germline V gene encodes CDR1 SNHLY and CDR2 FYNNEI. The CDR3 length is 14 residues. The V and J ends lost 8 bases and 6 bases, in that order; junction bases with no gene match: 7. CDR3 in DNA: TGTGCCAGCCTTACAGGGGGCGCGTATGAAAAACTGTTTTTT. Protein: CASLTGGAYEKLFF. Based on the CDR3 plus reference TRBV2 and TRBJ1-4, the full variable domain is EPEVTQTPSHQVTQMGQEVILRCVPISNHLYFYWYRQILGQKVEFLVSFYNNEISEKSEIFDDQFSVERPDGSNFTLKIRSTKLEDSAMYFCASLTGGAYEKLFFGSGTQLSVL.

The CDR3: CATEGDNSYEQYF. As DNA, the CDR3 is TGTGCCACCGAGGGGGACAACTCCTACGAGCAGTACTTC. This chain uses TRBV19 with TRBJ2-7, with TRBD1 as a possible D gene (6 bases). There are 13 residues in the CDR3. Trimming pared 10 bases from V and 0 bases from J, leaving 13 bases between. From germline, CDR1 is LNHDA and CDR2 SQIVND (reference sequence).